A selection of T cell receptor beta chains follows, all from one sample in a study of blood T cell repertoires in COVID-19. The table came from immunoSEQ multiplex PCR; TCRdb's copy has only in-frame clones and leaves some out. This sample yields 30,000 to 40,000 clones, of which more than 75% are seen a single time; roughly 7.3% belongs to the top ten. Sequencing used peripheral blood. These receptors were obtained from a woman aged 55-69 years with acute or convalescent COVID-19. The CDR3 runs from the conserved cysteine through the conserved F or W. D genes are given only for firm matches. Size is stated for part of the rows, as once, few or many counts, or as a class when the clone is expanded.

clone_size j_call d_call v_call cdr3_nt cdr3_aa
- TRBJ2-5 TRBD1 TRBV5-4 TGTGCCAGCAGCTTGGGGGGGCAGGGGGAGCAAGAGACCCAGTACTTC CASSLGGQGEQETQYF
once TRBJ1-6 - TRBV18 TGTGCCAGCTCCATGGGAAGTGGAGGAGATTCACCCCTCCACTTT CASSMGSGGDSPLHF
- TRBJ1-1 - TRBV3-1/TRBV3-2 TGTGCCAGCAGCCAAGATGCGAAGGGGCGAATGAACACTGAAGCTTTCTTT CASSQDAKGRMNTEAFF
- TRBJ2-7 TRBD1 TRBV11-3 TGTGCCAGCAGCCCCGGGACAGGGGCCCACGAGCAGTACTTC CASSPGTGAHEQYF
- TRBJ2-3 TRBD2 TRBV6-5 TGTGCCAGCAGGTCTAGCGGTCTAACAGATACGCAGTATTTT CASRSSGLTDTQYF
- TRBJ2-1 TRBD1 TRBV29-1 TGCAGCGCCCGACAGGGGGTTAATGAGCAGTTCTTC CSARQGVNEQFF
few TRBJ2-3 - TRBV9 TGTGCCAGCAGCGTCACCAGGCTCTCCACAGATACGCAGTATTTT CASSVTRLSTDTQYF
- TRBJ1-5 TRBD1 TRBV3-1/TRBV3-2 TGTGCCAGCAGCCAAGGGACAGGGAGCAATCAGCCCCAGCATTTT CASSQGTGSNQPQHF
- TRBJ1-1 - TRBV28 TGTGCCAGCAGTCCCGGGGTTGGCACTGAAGCTTTCTTT CASSPGVGTEAFF
- TRBJ2-2 TRBD1 TRBV7-6 TGTGCCAGCAGCCCCGGACAGGGTGCCACCGGGGAGCTGTTTTTT CASSPGQGATGELFF
- TRBJ1-1 TRBD1 TRBV12-3/TRBV12-4 TGTGCCAGCAGGACAGGGCAGAACACTGAAGCTTTCTTT CASRTGQNTEAFF
- TRBJ1-5 - TRBV5-6 TGTGCCAGCAGCCGGTGGTTAGTGGGCAATCAGCCCCAGCATTTT CASSRWLVGNQPQHF
- TRBJ1-6 TRBD1 TRBV13 TGTGCCAGCAGCCAACAGGGGGCCACCTATAATTCACCCCTCCACTTT CASSQQGATYNSPLHF